Below are 24 T cell receptor beta chains sequenced from a single sample in a study of T cell repertoires in cytomegalovirus infection (dated by TCRdb to 2018 to 2020). Sequenced on an Illumina HiSeq 1500. TCRdb handled the public reads itself, with Q25 trimming in fastp and clone calling in MiXCR, and kept productive beta chains. Every distinct CDR3 protein forms one entry, paired with its most common genes and DNA. The sample yields a few hundred thousand distinct CDR3 sequences; almost 40% were counted once. The ten largest clones capture around 50% of the sample. No antigen has been assigned to these receptors. The label giving this sample's treatment or condition can be read as: in vitro stimulation with specific CMV peptide epitopes to enrich CMV-specific T cells. Sequences were derived from cultured PBMCs, sampled from culture after CMV antigen stimulation. Every receptor here comes from a human donor in good health (CMV status not recorded). Some clones in this sample may be carry-over from other donors' samples.

J is TRBJ2-4 and V is TRBV29-1; D is perhaps TRBD1 or TRBD2 (7 bases each). The CDR3 is 13 amino acids. The germline CDR1 and CDR2 sequences are SQVTM and ANQGSEA. The V gene lost 8 bases and the J gene lost 7 bases, with 18 bases spanning the gap. CDR3 sequence: CSSRSRGGNIQYF. In DNA form, the CDR3 reads TGCAGCTCTCGGAGCAGGGGGGGGAACATTCAGTACTTC.

This clonotype was seen a handful of times. The rearrangement joins TRBV7-8 to TRBJ1-2; D gene uncertain. This CDR3 is 13 amino acids long. Trimming pared 0 bases from V and 2 bases from J, leaving 4 bases between. The germline CDR1 and CDR2 sequences are SGHVS and FQNEAQ. The chain's CDR3 is CASSLAANYGYTF. Here the CDR3 DNA reads TGTGCCAGCAGCTTAGCAGCAAACTATGGCTACACCTTC. The full variable domain, its missing parts supplied by reference TRBV7-8 and TRBJ1-2, is GAGVSQSPRYKVAKRGQDVALRCDPISGHVSLFWYQQALGQGPEFLTYFQNEAQLDKSGLPSDRFFAERPEGSVSTLKIQRTQQEDSAVYLCASSLAANYGYTFGSGTRLTVV.

The chain combines TRBV15 with TRBJ2-5; the D gene is possibly TRBD1 (6 bases). The CDR3 runs to 14 residues. CDR1 and CDR2 from the germline V gene are LNHNV and YYDKDF (reference sequence). Deletions cut 4 bases from V and 8 bases from J, with 17 bases between. CDR3 DNA: TGTGCCACCAGCAAGGACAGAGACTACCGAACCCAGTACTTC. As protein: CATSKDRDYRTQYF.

This clonotype occurred a few times. This chain joins TRBV7-8 and TRBJ2-5; D assignment may be TRBD1 or TRBD2 (6 bases each). This CDR3 has 15 residues. Germline V gene sequence: CDR1 SGHVS, CDR2 FQNEAQ. The ends were cut back, 5 bases at V and 5 bases at J, with 18 bases in the middle. The CDR3 reads CASSPNGGRSETQYF. The CDR3 bases are TGTGCCAGCAGCCCTAACGGGGGCCGGAGCGAGACCCAGTACTTC. Using reference TRBV7-8 and TRBJ2-5 for the parts outside the CDR3, the full variable domain is GAGVSQSPRYKVAKRGQDVALRCDPISGHVSLFWYQQALGQGPEFLTYFQNEAQLDKSGLPSDRFFAERPEGSVSTLKIQRTQQEDSAVYLCASSPNGGRSETQYFGPGTRLLVL.

There are many counts of this clonotype. The chain recombines TRBV7-2 with TRBJ2-5; no definite D call. Germline V lookup: CDR1 SGHTA, CDR2 FQGNSA. The CDR3 runs to 12 residues. Trimming shortened V by 1 base and J by 5 bases, and 5 bases separated the two germline ends. The CDR3 bases are TGTGCCAGCAGCTTAGGTTTGGAGACCCAGTACTTC. It specifies CASSLGLETQYF.

This chain links TRBV7-2 with TRBJ2-1; D not certain. The CDR3 sequence is 16 residues long. Germline lookup yields CDR1 SGHTA and CDR2 FQGNSA. Trimming left V 1 base short and J 6 bases short, with 16 bases between. This CDR3 is CASSLGPNLVRNEQFF. CDR3 nucleotide sequence: TGTGCCAGCAGCTTAGGACCCAACCTAGTACGCAATGAGCAGTTCTTC.

The chain joins TRBV12-3 or TRBV12-4 to TRBJ2-2, with D maybe TRBD2 (5 bases). Trimming removed 2 bases from V and 3 bases from J, with 10 bases in between. This CDR3 contains 15 residues. The CDR3 here is CASSLRLADTGELFF. In nucleotides, the CDR3 is TGTGCCAGCAGTTTACGGCTAGCAGACACCGGGGAGCTGTTTTTT.

This clonotype was seen more than once but under ten times. V usage is TRBV28 and J usage is TRBJ1-4; D uncertain. Trimming took off 8 bases at V and 4 bases at J, with 14 bases between the two ends. The CDR3 sequence is 14 residues long. The V gene's germline CDR1 is MDHEN and CDR2 SYDVKM. The CDR3 loop is CASSPLGSNEKLFF. The CDR3 DNA sequence: TGTGCCAGCTCTCCATTAGGAAGTAATGAAAAACTGTTTTTT.

The J gene is TRBJ2-1, the V gene TRBV12-3 or TRBV12-4, with 8 bases that match TRBD1. The CDR3 is made up of 16 amino acids. The ends lost 3 bases at V and 7 bases at J; junction bases unmatched: 11. Here the CDR3 reads CASSFSRTGKLNEQFF. CDR3 DNA: TGTGCCAGCAGTTTTTCCCGGACAGGGAAACTAAATGAGCAGTTCTTC.

V usage is TRBV10-3 and J usage is TRBJ1-2; 7 nucleotides align to TRBD1. The CDR3 has 11 amino acids. The germline gives CDR1 ENHRY, CDR2 SYGVKD. Trimming removed 6 bases from V and 8 bases from J; junction bases left unmatched: 3. CDR3 nucleotide sequence: TGTGCCATCAGGGGGGACAGAGGCTACACCTTC. Its protein product is CAIRGDRGYTF.

The V call is TRBV5-4, the J call TRBJ2-1, with 9 bases lining up with TRBD2. This CDR3 has 14 residues. The J segment lost 8 bases and the V segment lost 1 base, leaving 4 bases of the junction unmatched. Germline CDR1 and CDR2: SGHNT and YYREEE (reference sequence). The CDR3 sequence is CASSLTSGRHEQFF. CDR3 nucleotide sequence: TGTGCCAGCAGCTTGACCAGCGGGAGGCATGAGCAGTTCTTC. Combining the CDR3 with reference TRBV5-4 and TRBJ2-1 gives the whole variable domain ETGVTQSPTHLIKTRGQQVTLRCSSQSGHNTVSWYQQALGQGPQFIFQYYREEENGRGNFPPRFSGLQFPNYSSELNVNALELDDSALYLCASSLTSGRHEQFFGPGTRLTVL.

CDR3 DNA sequence: TGCAGTGCTACTGTTAGCAATCAGCCCCAGCATTTT. This translates into CSATVSNQPQHF. The chain couples TRBV20-1 to TRBJ1-5; D call uncertain. This CDR3 is built from 12 residues. Germline-derived CDR1 and CDR2 are DFQATT and SNEGSKA (reference sequence). Trimming removed 4 bases from V and 0 bases from J, with 4 bases in between.

The chain joins TRBV9 to TRBJ2-3, with D unclear. The CDR3 covers 14 residues. Germline values: CDR1 SGDLS, CDR2 YYNGEE. V was trimmed by 0 bases and J by 2 bases, leaving 7 bases between them. In DNA form, the CDR3 reads TGTGCCAGCAGCGTAGTTGCAGTCACAGATACGCAGTATTTT. It translates to CASSVVAVTDTQYF.

The gene calls are TRBV6-1 and TRBJ2-5; TRBD2 matches 9 bases. The junction had 10 bases not matched to a gene; V was cut back by 1 base and J by 1 base. This CDR3 region has 18 residues. Germline CDR1 MNHNS, CDR2 SASEGT. The CDR3: CASSEGFMLAGTQETQYF. The CDR3 nucleotides read TGTGCCAGCAGTGAAGGGTTTATGCTAGCGGGGACCCAAGAGACCCAGTACTTC.

The CDR3 DNA reads as TGTGCCAGCTCACGGGTCCAAGTCACAGATACGCAGTATTTT. Protein product: CASSRVQVTDTQYF. J is TRBJ2-3 and V is TRBV18, with no clear D. Germline CDR1 is KGHSH and CDR2 is LQKENI. The CDR3 runs 14 residues. V lost 4 bases to trimming and J lost 2 bases, with 10 bases between them.

This chain joins TRBV4-1 and TRBJ2-7; D unresolved. This CDR3 has 15 amino acids. Germline V lookup: CDR1 MGHRA, CDR2 YSYEKL. V lost 1 base and J lost 1, with 11 bases in between. The CDR3 reads CASSQGPNPSYEQYF. CDR3 bases: TGCGCCAGCAGCCAAGGACCCAACCCGTCCTACGAGCAGTACTTC.

V is TRBV24-1 and J is TRBJ2-7; 13 nucleotides agree with TRBD2. The V and J ends lost 3 bases and 5 bases, in that order; junction bases with no gene match: 3. The CDR3 spans 15 residues. Germline V gene data show CDR1 as KGHDR and CDR2 as SFDVKD. The DNA for the CDR3 is TGTGCCACCAGTGATCCGGGACTAGCGGGGAACGAGCAGTACTTC. Translating gives CATSDPGLAGNEQYF.

The CDR3 DNA reads as TGTGCCAGCATCCTGAGCCGGGACTCCTACAATGAGCAGTTCTTC. Amino acid sequence: CASILSRDSYNEQFF. The genes are TRBV7-2 and TRBJ2-1, with TRBD2 as a possible D gene (5 bases). Per germline, CDR1 SGHTA and CDR2 FQGNSA. V lost 7 bases and J 0 bases, leaving 13 bases between the germline ends. The CDR3 has 15 residues.

The chain is built from TRBV9 and TRBJ2-1; no clear D gene. Trimming removed 4 bases from V and 6 bases from J, with 11 bases in between. This CDR3 spans 13 amino acids. Germline V gene lookup returns CDR1 SGDLS and CDR2 YYNGEE. The CDR3 DNA reads as TGTGCCAGCAGCCGAGGTCCAAGCAATGAGCAGTTCTTC. Protein product: CASSRGPSNEQFF.

This clonotype was picked up a small number of times. This chain links TRBV12-3 or TRBV12-4 with TRBJ1-2; D remains unclear. Trimming removed 5 bases at V and 11 bases at J, with 15 bases between. The CDR3 is 12 amino acids. The CDR3 reads CASSDTDVLYTF. As DNA, the CDR3 is TGTGCCAGCAGTGACACAGACGTATTATACACCTTC.

The rearrangement joins TRBV7-2 to TRBJ1-4, with 7 bases that match TRBD1. This CDR3 has 15 residues. V lost 2 bases and J lost 3; bases outside the gene matches: 3. Germline CDR1 reads SGHTA; CDR2 reads FQGNSA. In DNA form, the CDR3 reads TGTGCCAGCAGCTTAAGGGGGCCAGCTAATGAAAAACTGTTTTTT. Amino acid sequence: CASSLRGPANEKLFF. Variable domain in full (rest from reference TRBV7-2 and TRBJ1-4): GAGVSQSPSNKVTEKGKDVELRCDPISGHTALYWYRQSLGQGLEFLIYFQGNSAPDKSGLPSDRFSAERTGGSVSTLTIQRTQQEDSAVYLCASSLRGPANEKLFFGSGTQLSVL.

CDR3 sequence (DNA): TGTGCCAGCAGCTTAGAATTGGGCTACGAGCAGTACTTC. Translating it yields CASSLELGYEQYF. This chain connects TRBV7-8 to TRBJ2-7; D unresolved. Germline CDR1 is SGHVS and CDR2 is FQNEAQ. V lost 1 base and J 3 bases, leaving 7 bases between the germline ends. CDR3 length: 13 residues.

This rearrangement joins TRBV20-1 to TRBJ2-7, with 7 bases identical to TRBD2. The length of the CDR3 is 16 residues. Germline CDR1 and CDR2: DFQATT and SNEGSKA (reference sequence). J lost 0 bases, V lost 0 bases, and 8 bases had no gene match. The CDR3 loop is CSAREGGDLISYEQYF. In nucleotides, the CDR3 is TGCAGTGCTAGAGAGGGAGGGGACTTGATCTCCTACGAGCAGTACTTC.

This sequence joins TRBV6-5 and TRBJ1-2, with D possibly TRBD1 on 6 matching bases. V lost 10 bases to trimming and J lost 4 bases, with 13 bases between them. CDR1 and CDR2 (germline): MNHEY, SVGAGI. The CDR3 is made up of 12 amino acids. Here the CDR3 DNA reads TGTGCCATCTTGGACAGATCCTATGGCTACACCTTC. The encoded protein is CAILDRSYGYTF.